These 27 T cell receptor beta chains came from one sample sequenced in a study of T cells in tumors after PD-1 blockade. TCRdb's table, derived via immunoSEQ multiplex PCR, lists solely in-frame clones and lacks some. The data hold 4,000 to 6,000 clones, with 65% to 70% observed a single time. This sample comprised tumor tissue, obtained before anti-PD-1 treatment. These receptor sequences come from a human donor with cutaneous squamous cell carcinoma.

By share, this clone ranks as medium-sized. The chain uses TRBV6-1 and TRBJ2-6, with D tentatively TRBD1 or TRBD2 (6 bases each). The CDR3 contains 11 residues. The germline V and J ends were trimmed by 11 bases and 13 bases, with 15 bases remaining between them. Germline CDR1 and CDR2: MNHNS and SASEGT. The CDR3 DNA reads TGTGCCTGCCGGGAAGGGGGGGTCCTGACTTTC. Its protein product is CACREGGVLTF.

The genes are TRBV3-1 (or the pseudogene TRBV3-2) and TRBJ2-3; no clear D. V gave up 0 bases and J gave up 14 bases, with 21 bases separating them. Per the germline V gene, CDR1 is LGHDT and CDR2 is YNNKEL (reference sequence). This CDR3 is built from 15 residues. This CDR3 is CASSQDPLKGPNRYF. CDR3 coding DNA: TGTGCCAGCAGCCAAGATCCGTTGAAGGGCCCCAACCGGTATTTT.

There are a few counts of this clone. The CDR3, as DNA: TGTGCCAGCAGCGTAGGATGGGGGCGAGGGGAAAAACTGTTTTTT. Translated: CASSVGWGRGEKLFF. This sequence joins TRBV9 and TRBJ1-4; tentatively, D is TRBD1 (6 bases). Germline CDR1 and CDR2: SGDLS and YYNGEE. V shed 0 bases and J shed 8 bases, with 14 bases lying between them. The length of the CDR3 is 15 residues.

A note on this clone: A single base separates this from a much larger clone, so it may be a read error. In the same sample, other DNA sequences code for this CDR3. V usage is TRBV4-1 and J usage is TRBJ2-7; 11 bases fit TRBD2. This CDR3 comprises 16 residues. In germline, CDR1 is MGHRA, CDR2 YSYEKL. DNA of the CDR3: TGTGCCAGCAGCCACTCCGGGACTAGCGGTTCCTACGAGCAGTACTTC. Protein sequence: CASSHSGTSGSYEQYF.

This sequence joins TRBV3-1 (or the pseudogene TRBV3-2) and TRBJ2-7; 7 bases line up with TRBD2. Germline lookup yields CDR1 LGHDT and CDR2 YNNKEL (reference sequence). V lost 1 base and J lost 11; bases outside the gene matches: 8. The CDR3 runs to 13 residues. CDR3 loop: CASSQGGRDREYF. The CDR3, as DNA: TGTGCCAGCAGCCAAGGAGGGAGGGACCGGGAGTACTTC.

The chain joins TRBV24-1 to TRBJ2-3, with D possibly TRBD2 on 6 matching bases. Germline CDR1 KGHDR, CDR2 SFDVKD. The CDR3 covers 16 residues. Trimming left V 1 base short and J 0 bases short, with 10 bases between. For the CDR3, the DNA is TGTGCCACCAGTGATTTTTTCGGGGGAAGCACAGATACGCAGTATTTT. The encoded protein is CATSDFFGGSTDTQYF.

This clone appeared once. The CDR3 protein is CASSGMARGRGDGDTQYF. CDR3 nucleotides: TGTGCCAGCAGTGGAATGGCCCGGGGGCGGGGCGACGGAGATACGCAGTATTTT. V is TRBV6-1 and J is TRBJ2-3; D may correspond to TRBD1 or TRBD2 (6 bases each). V lost 4 bases to trimming and J lost 5 bases, with 25 bases between them. In germline, CDR1 is MNHNS, CDR2 SASEGT. The CDR3 covers 18 residues.

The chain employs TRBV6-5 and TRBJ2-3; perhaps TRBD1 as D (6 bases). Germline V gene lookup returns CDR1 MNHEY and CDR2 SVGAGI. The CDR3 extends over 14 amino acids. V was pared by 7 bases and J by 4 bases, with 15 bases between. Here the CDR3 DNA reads TGTGCCAGCACTTTACTCGAGGGGGCAGATACGCAGTATTTT. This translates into CASTLLEGADTQYF.

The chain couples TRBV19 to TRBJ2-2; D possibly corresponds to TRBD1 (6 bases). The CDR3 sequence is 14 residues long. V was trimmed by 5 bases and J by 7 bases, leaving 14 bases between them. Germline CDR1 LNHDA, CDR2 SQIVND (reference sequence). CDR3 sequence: CASSPNRADGELFF. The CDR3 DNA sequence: TGTGCCAGTAGTCCCAACAGGGCCGACGGGGAGCTGTTTTTT. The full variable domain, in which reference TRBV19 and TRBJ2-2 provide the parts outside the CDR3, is DGGITQSPKYLFRKEGQNVTLSCEQNLNHDAMYWYRQDPGQGLRLIYYSQIVNDFQKGDIAEGYSVSREKKESFPLTVTSAQKNPTAFYLCASSPNRADGELFFGEGSRLTVL.

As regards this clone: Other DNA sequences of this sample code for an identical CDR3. The CDR3 here is CASRYTDTQYF. The CDR3 coding sequence is TGTGCCAGCAGATACACAGATACGCAGTATTTT. The rearrangement joins TRBV12-3 or TRBV12-4 to TRBJ2-3; D unclear. V dropped 6 bases and J dropped 2 bases, with 3 bases sitting between them. This CDR3 spans 11 amino acids.

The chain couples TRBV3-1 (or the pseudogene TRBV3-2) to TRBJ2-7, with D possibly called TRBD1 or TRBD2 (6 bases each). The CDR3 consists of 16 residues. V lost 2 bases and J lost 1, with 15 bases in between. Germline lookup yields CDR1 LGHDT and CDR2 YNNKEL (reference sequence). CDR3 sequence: CASSQSSGAVSYEQYF. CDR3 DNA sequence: TGTGCCAGCAGCCAATCCTCGGGGGCAGTATCCTACGAGCAGTACTTC.

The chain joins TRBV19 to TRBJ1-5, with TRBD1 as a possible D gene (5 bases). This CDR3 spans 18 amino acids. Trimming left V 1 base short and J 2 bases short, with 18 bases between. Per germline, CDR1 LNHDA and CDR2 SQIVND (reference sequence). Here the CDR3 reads CASSIAPGNLGGNQPQHF. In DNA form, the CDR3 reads TGTGCCAGTAGTATAGCTCCAGGGAACCTTGGCGGCAATCAGCCCCAGCATTTT.

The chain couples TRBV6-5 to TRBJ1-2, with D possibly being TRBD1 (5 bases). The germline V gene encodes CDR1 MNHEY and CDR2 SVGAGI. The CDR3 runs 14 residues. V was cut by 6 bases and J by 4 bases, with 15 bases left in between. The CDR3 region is CASRGLEEGYGYTF. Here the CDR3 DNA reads TGTGCCAGCAGGGGACTCGAGGAGGGCTATGGCTACACCTTC.

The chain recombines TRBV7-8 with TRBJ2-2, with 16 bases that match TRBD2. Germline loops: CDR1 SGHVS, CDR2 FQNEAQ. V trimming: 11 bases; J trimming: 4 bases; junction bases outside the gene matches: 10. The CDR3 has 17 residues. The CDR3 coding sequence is TGTGCCGCTGGGACTAGCGGGGGGGATGGGGGCACCGGGGAGCTGTTTTTT. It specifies CAAGTSGGDGGTGELFF.

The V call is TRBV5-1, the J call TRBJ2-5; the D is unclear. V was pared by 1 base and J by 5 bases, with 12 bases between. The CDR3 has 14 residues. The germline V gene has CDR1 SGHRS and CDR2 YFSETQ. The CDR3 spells CASSLSPVRETQYF. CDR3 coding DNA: TGCGCCAGCAGCTTGAGTCCAGTCCGGGAGACCCAGTACTTC.

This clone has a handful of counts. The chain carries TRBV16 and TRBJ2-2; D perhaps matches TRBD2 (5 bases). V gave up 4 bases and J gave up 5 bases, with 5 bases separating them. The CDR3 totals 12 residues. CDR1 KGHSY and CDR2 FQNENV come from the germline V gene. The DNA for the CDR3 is TGTGCCAGCAGCCCGGGGACCGGGGAGCTGTTTTTT. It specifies CASSPGTGELFF.

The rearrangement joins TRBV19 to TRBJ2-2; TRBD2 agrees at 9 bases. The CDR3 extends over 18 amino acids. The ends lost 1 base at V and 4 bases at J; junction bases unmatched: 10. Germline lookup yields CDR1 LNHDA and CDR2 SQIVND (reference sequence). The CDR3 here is CASSIGFGSGGPTGELFF. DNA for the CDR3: TGTGCCAGTAGTATAGGGTTCGGGAGCGGGGGGCCCACCGGGGAGCTGTTTTTT.

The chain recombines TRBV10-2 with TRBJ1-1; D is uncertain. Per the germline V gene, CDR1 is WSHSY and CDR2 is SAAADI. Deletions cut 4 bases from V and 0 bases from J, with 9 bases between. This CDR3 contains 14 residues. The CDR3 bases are TGCGCCAGCAGTGCGACCTCGATGAACACTGAAGCTTTCTTT. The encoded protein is CASSATSMNTEAFF.

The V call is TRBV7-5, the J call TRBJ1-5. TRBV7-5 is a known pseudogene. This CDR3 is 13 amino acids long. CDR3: CVRSPGENQPQHF. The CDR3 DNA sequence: TGTGTCAGAAGCCCCGGGGAGAATCAGCCCCAGCATTTT.

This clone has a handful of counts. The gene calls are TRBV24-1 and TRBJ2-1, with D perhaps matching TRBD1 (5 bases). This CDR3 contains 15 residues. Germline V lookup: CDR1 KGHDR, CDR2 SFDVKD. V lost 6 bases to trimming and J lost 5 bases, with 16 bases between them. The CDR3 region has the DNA TGTGCCACCAGTCCGCGTCCGGACACACACAATGAGCAGTTCTTC. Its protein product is CATSPRPDTHNEQFF.

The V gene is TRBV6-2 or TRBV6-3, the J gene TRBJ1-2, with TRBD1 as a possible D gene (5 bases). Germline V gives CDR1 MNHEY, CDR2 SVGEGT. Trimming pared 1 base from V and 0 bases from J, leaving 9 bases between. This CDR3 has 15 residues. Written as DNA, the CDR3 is TGTGCCAGCAGTTACTGGGCAGGGACTAACTATGGCTACACCTTC. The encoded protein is CASSYWAGTNYGYTF.

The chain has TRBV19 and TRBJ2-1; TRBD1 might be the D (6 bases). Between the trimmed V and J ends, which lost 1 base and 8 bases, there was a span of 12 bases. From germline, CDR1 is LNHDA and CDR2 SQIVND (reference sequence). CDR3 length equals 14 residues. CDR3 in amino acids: CASSIGGHKHEQFF. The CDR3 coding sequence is TGTGCCAGTAGTATAGGGGGACACAAACATGAGCAGTTCTTC.

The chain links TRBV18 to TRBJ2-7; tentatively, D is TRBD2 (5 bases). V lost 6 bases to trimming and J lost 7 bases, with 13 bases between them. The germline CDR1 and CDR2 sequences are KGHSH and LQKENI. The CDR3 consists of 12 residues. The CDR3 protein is CASSLTSGEQYF. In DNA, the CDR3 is TGTGCCAGCTCGCTTACTTCGGGGGAGCAGTACTTC.

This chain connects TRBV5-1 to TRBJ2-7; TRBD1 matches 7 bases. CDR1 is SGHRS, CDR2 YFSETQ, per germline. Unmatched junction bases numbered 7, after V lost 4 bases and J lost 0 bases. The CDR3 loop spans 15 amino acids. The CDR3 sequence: CASSKTGKDSYEQYF. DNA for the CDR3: TGCGCCAGCAGCAAGACAGGGAAGGACTCCTACGAGCAGTACTTC.

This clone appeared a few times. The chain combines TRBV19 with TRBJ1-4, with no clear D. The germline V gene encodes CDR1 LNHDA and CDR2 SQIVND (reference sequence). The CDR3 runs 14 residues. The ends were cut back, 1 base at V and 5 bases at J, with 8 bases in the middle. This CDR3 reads CASSIAWQNEKLFF. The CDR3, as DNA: TGTGCCAGTAGTATAGCCTGGCAGAATGAAAAACTGTTTTTT.

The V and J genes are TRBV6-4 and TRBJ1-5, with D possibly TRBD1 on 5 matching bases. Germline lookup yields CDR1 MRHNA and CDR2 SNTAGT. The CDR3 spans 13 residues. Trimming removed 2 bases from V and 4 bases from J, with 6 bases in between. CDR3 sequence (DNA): TGTGCCAGCAGTGACGGGGGGAATCAGCCCCAGCATTTT. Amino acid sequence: CASSDGGNQPQHF.

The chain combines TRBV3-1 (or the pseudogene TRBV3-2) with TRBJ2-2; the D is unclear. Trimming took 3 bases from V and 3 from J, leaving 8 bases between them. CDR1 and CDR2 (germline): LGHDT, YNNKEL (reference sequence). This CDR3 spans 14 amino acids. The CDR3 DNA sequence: TGTGCCAGCAGCCAGTACAGTGACACCGGGGAGCTGTTTTTT. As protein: CASSQYSDTGELFF.